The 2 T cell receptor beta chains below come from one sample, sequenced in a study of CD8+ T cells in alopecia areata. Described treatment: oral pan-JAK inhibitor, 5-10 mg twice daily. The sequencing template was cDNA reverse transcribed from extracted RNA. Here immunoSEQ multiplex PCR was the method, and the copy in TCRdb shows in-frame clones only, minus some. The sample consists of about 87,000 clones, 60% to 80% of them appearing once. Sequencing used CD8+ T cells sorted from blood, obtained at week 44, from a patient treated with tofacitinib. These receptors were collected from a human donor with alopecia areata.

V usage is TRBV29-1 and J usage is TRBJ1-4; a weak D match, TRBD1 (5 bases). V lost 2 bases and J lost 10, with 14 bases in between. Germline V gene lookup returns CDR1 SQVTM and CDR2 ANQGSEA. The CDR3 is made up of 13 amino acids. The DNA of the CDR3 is TGCAGCGTTGAACAAGGGGCGTCTGGAAAACTGTTTTTT. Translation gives CSVEQGASGKLFF.

CDR3 in amino acids: CAWSFGQWNTEAFF. The CDR3 coding sequence is TGTGCCTGGAGTTTCGGACAGTGGAACACTGAAGCTTTCTTT. The chain links TRBV30 to TRBJ1-1; tentatively, D is TRBD1 (6 bases). CDR1 is GTSNPN and CDR2 is SVGIG in the germline V gene (reference sequence). The length of the CDR3 is 14 residues. Trimming pared 2 bases from V and 1 base from J, leaving 11 bases between. The whole variable domain, filled in from reference TRBV30 and TRBJ1-1, reads SQTIHQWPATLVQPVGSPLSLECTVEGTSNPNLYWYRQAAGRGLQLLFYSVGIGQISSEVPQNLSASRPQDRQFILSSKKLLLSDSGFYLCAWSFGQWNTEAFFGQGTRLTVV.